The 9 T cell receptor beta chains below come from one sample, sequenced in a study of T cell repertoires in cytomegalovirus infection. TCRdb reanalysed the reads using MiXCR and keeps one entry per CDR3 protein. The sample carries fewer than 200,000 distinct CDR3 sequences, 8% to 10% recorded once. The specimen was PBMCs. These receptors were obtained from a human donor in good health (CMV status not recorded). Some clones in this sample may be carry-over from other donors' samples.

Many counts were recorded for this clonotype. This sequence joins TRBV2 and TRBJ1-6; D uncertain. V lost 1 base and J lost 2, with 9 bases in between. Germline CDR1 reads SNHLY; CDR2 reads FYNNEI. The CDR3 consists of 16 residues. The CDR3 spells CASSEGRVTYNSPLHF. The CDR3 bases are TGTGCCAGCAGTGAAGGGAGGGTCACCTATAATTCACCCCTCCACTTT. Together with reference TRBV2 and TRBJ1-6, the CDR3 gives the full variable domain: EPEVTQTPSHQVTQMGQEVILRCVPISNHLYFYWYRQILGQKVEFLVSFYNNEISEKSEIFDDQFSVERPDGSNFTLKIRSTKLEDSAMYFCASSEGRVTYNSPLHFGNGTRLTVT.

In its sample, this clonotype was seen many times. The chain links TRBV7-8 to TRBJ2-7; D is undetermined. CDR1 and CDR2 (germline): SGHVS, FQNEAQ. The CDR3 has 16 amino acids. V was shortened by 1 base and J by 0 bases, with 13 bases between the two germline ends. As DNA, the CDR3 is TGTGCCAGCAGCTTAGTCGGCGGTAGGAACTCCTACGAGCAGTACTTC. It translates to CASSLVGGRNSYEQYF.

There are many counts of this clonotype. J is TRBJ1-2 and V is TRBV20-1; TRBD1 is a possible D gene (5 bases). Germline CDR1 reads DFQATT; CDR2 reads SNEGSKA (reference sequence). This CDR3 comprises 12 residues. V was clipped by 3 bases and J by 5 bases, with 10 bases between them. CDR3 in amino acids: CSASVGPYGYTF. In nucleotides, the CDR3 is TGCAGTGCTAGTGTGGGGCCTTATGGCTACACCTTC.

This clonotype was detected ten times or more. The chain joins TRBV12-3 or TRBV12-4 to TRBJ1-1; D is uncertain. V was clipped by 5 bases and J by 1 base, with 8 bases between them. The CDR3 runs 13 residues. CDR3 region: CASSPRENTEAFF. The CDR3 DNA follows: TGTGCCAGCAGTCCAAGAGAGAACACTGAAGCTTTCTTT.

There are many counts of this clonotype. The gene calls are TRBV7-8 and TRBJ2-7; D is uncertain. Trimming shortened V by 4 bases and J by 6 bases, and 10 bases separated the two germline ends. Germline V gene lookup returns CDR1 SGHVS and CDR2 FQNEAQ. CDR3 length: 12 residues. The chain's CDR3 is CASSSLSGEQYF. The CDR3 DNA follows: TGTGCCAGCAGCTCCCTAAGTGGCGAGCAGTACTTC.

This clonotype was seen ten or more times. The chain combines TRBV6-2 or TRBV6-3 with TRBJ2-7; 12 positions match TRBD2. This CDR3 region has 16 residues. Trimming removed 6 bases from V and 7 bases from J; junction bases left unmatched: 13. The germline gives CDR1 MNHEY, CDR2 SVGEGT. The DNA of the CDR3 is TGTGCCAGCAGGCCGTCTACTAGCGGGGGGCGATTTGAGCAGTACTTC. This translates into CASRPSTSGGRFEQYF.

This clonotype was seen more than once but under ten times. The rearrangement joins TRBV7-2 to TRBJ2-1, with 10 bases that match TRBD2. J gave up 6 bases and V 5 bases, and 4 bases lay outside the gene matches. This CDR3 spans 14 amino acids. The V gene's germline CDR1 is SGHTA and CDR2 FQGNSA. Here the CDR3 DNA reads TGTGCCAGCAGCCTGGCTAGCGGGAGCAATGAGCAGTTCTTC. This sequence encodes CASSLASGSNEQFF.

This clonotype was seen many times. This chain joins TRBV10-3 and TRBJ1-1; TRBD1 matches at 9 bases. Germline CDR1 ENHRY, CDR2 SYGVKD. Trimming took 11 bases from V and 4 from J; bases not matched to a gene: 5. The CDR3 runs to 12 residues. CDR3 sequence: CAAGTGSTEAFF. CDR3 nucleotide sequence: TGTGCCGCCGGGACAGGGAGCACTGAAGCTTTCTTT.

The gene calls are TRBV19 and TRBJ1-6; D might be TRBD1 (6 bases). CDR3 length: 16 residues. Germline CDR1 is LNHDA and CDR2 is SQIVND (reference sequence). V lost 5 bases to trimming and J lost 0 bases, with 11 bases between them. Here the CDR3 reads CASSADSSSYNSPLHF. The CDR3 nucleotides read TGTGCCAGTAGTGCGGACAGTAGCTCCTATAATTCACCCCTCCACTTT.